The source of this T cell receptor (beta chain) is a study of blood T cell repertoires in COVID-19 (dated by TCRdb to the early 2020s). Concerning the study at large: Collaborator samples came from the United States, Italy and Spain and covered acute and convalescent phases of COVID-19. Where HLA class I and class II types were available, the types were taken from metadata supplied by the sample provider, not from assay-based typing. The repertoires were released in a freely available public database intended as a resource for research on the immune response to SARS-CoV-2. Samples came from the ongoing ImmuneRACE study (first 160 participants) plus 1,254 subjects from 6 global collaborators. The prospective study material was composed of cDNA or gDNA derived from T cells, B-cell-depleted T cells, or PBMCs. Subjects who had been exposed to COVID-19, were actively infected with it, or had recovered from it provided the deeply sampled blood TCRbeta repertoires that made up the dataset. Sample metadata almost always included a de-identified subject ID, COVID-19 status, age in years and sex.

The research as a whole found: The quantity of clinical and demographic metadata differed by source and by participant and was supplied without curation.

Regarding this clone: No cognate antigen has been identified for it. Base quality data are lacking; no much larger clone is found one base away.

The immunoSEQ Assay, a bias-controlled multiplex PCR, was used to amplify TCRbeta CDR3 regions from genomic DNA. In the authors' own workflow: Nucleated cell counts per sample were estimated from amplification of reference gene primers within the assay. Sequence reads were collapsed and filtered to measure the absolute abundance of every unique TCRbeta CDR3 rearrangement. For each sample, productive Simpson clonality was calculated as the square root of Simpson's diversity index over productive rearrangements. Sourced from immuneACCESS, this table was stored by TCRdb with only in-frame sequences that have V and J called. A share of the clones is absent; for the studies checked, an unresolved V gene accounts for under half, and the remainder has no known explanation. Clone size and V and J calls were adopted from that table, with D and trimming inferred from the DNA. Within this sample are under 250,000 clones, with around four fifths of them counted one time only. The ten biggest clones cover under 3.5% of the sample.

Collaborating institutions collected whole blood in K2EDTA tubes following their own protocols. For TCRbeta analysis, collaborator samples were shipped as frozen whole blood, as isolated PBMCs, or as DNA extracted from either sample type. The CDR3 has 16 amino acids, counting the end cysteine and phenylalanine. Solely the CDR3 DNA is kept, with 48 bases framed from the first base. The germline V gene supplies CDR1 SGHTA and CDR2 FQGNSA. V is cut by 0 bases and J by 1 base, and the space between the germline ends is 7 bases. This chain joins TRBV7-2 to TRBJ2-6; TRBD1 could be the D gene, as 6 bases match. This TCR was recovered from a man aged 50 to 59 with active or convalescent COVID-19. Material for sequencing was peripheral blood. For the CDR3, the sequence is CASSLAQGSGANVLTF. The DNA is TGTGCCAGCAGCTTAGCCCAGGGGTCTGGGGCCAACGTCCTGACTTTC.